Listed below are T cell receptor beta chains from one sample, sequenced in a study of blood T cell repertoires in COVID-19. Assay used: immunoSEQ multiplex PCR; TCRdb lists only in-frame clones, some missing. Of about 99,000 clones listed, almost 90% are singletons. The sample consisted of peripheral blood. Receptors originate from a human donor in a cohort sampled during active COVID-19. CDR3s include the opening cysteine and the closing phenylalanine or tryptophan. The D gene is left open where the match is weak. Clone size appears in some rows only: once, few, many, or a class for an expanded clone.

>NA|TRBJ2-6|NA|TRBV9
CASSGYPFSSGANVLTF
TGTGCCAGCAGCGGCTACCCCTTTTCCTCTGGGGCCAACGTCCTGACTTTC
>NA|TRBJ2-5|NA|TRBV2
CASYRGQETQYF
TGTGCCAGCTATAGGGGTCAAGAGACCCAGTACTTC
>NA|TRBJ1-5|NA|TRBV6-2/TRBV6-3
CASSYRTVGDNQPQHF
TGTGCCAGCAGTTACCGGACAGTTGGAGACAATCAGCCCCAGCATTTT
>TRBD2|TRBJ2-1|NA|TRBV5-1
CASSLGFSGGYYNEQFF
TGCGCCAGCAGCTTGGGGTTTAGCGGGGGGTACTACAATGAGCAGTTCTTC
>TRBD1|TRBJ1-5|NA|TRBV19
CASRDREVVNQPQHF
TGTGCCAGTAGGGACAGGGAAGTGGTAAATCAGCCCCAGCATTTT
>NA|TRBJ2-5|NA|TRBV5-1
CASSLVTGVGYQETQYF
TGCGCCAGCAGCTTGGTGACCGGGGTAGGGTACCAAGAGACCCAGTACTTC
>TRBD2|TRBJ2-2|NA|TRBV7-9
CASTTPPGGAGGAGELFF
TGTGCCAGCACCACACCGCCTGGGGGAGCGGGGGGTGCCGGGGAGCTGTTTTTT
>TRBD2|TRBJ2-3|NA|TRBV27
CASSLGGAGLAGAPDTQYF
TGTGCCAGCTCACTCGGGGGGGCGGGACTAGCGGGAGCCCCAGATACGCAGTATTTT
>NA|TRBJ2-6|NA|TRBV9
CASSAVSGANVLTF
TGTGCCAGCAGCGCCGTATCTGGGGCCAACGTCCTGACTTTC
>NA|TRBJ2-7|NA|TRBV18
CASSAGVVPREQYF
TGTGCCAGCTCAGCAGGGGTCGTCCCGCGGGAGCAGTACTTC
>NA|TRBJ1-4|NA|TRBV5-6
CASSLVGVNEKLFF
TGTGCCAGCAGCTTGGTAGGGGTTAATGAAAAACTGTTTTTT
>NA|TRBJ2-4|NA|TRBV20-1
CSASTLAQNIQYF
TGCAGTGCTAGTACGCTAGCCCAAAACATTCAGTACTTC
>TRBD2|TRBJ2-3|NA|TRBV18
CASSQGTSGYTDTQYF
TGTGCCAGCTCACAGGGGACTAGCGGGTACACAGATACGCAGTATTTT
>TRBD1|TRBJ2-7|once|TRBV28
CASITGGHYEQYF
TGTGCCAGCATAACAGGGGGCCACTACGAGCAGTACTTC
>TRBD2|TRBJ2-7|few|TRBV19
CASSMASGRAEYEQYF
TGTGCCAGTAGTATGGCTAGCGGGAGGGCGGAATACGAGCAGTACTTC
>TRBD1|TRBJ1-1|NA|TRBV6-5
CASRGTGGNTEAFF
TGTGCCAGCAGGGGGACAGGGGGGAACACTGAAGCTTTCTTT
>NA|TRBJ1-1|NA|TRBV25-1
CASSRTRPRPEAFF
TGTGCCAGCAGCCGAACTCGGCCGAGGCCTGAAGCTTTCTTT
>TRBD1|TRBJ1-5|NA|TRBV9
CASGPGQYSNQPQHF
TGTGCCAGCGGTCCGGGACAGTATAGCAATCAGCCCCAGCATTTT
>NA|TRBJ2-3|few|TRBV5-6
CASSLGGPSTQYF
TGTGCCAGCAGCTTGGGGGGGCCCTCTACGCAGTATTTT
>NA|TRBJ1-4|NA|TRBV7-2
CASSLGGHGEKLFF
TGTGCCAGCAGCTTAGGGGGGCATGGGGAAAAACTGTTTTTT
>NA|TRBJ2-2|NA|TRBV5-1
CASSLEGHNTGELFF
TGCGCCAGCAGCTTGGAGGGACACAACACCGGGGAGCTGTTTTTT
>NA|TRBJ1-6|NA|TRBV5-4
CASSLEGGHSPLHF
TGTGCCAGCAGCTTAGAAGGCGGGCATTCACCCCTCCACTTT
>TRBD1|TRBJ2-2|once|TRBV16
CASSQTGITGELFF
TGTGCCAGCAGCCAGACAGGGATCACCGGGGAGCTGTTTTTT
>NA|TRBJ1-5|few|TRBV7-7
CASSRTKEEGGSNQPQHF
TGTGCCAGCAGCCGGACGAAAGAGGAGGGCGGCAGCAATCAGCCCCAGCATTTT
>TRBD2|TRBJ2-3|once|TRBV9
CASSGRSGTKVDTQYF
TGTGCCAGCAGCGGACGTTCCGGGACTAAGGTTGATACGCAGTATTTT
>TRBD2|TRBJ2-1|NA|TRBV3-1/TRBV3-2
CASSQDRGGRNNEQFF
TGTGCCAGCAGCCAAGATAGGGGCGGGAGGAACAATGAGCAGTTCTTC
>NA|TRBJ2-7|NA|TRBV18
CASSPGPSYEQYF
TGTGCCAGCTCACCAGGGCCCTCCTACGAGCAGTACTTC
>TRBD1|TRBJ2-7|NA|TRBV6-5
CASTTTGAPRDEQYF
TGTGCCAGCACCACGACAGGGGCGCCAAGGGACGAGCAGTACTTC
>TRBD1|TRBJ1-5|NA|TRBV6-5
CASSPQGANNQPQHF
TGTGCCAGCAGTCCACAGGGGGCTAACAATCAGCCCCAGCATTTT
>TRBD1|TRBJ2-7|NA|TRBV7-6
CASSLGGDRGPYEQYF
TGTGCCAGCAGCTTAGGAGGTGACAGGGGGCCCTACGAGCAGTACTTC
>NA|TRBJ2-3|NA|TRBV7-2
CASSLVAADTQYF
TGTGCCAGCAGCTTGGTAGCGGCAGATACGCAGTATTTT
>NA|TRBJ1-3|NA|TRBV7-9
CASSPSPGNTIYF
TGTGCCAGCAGCCCATCCCCTGGAAACACCATATATTTT
>TRBD2|TRBJ2-3|once|TRBV24-1
CATSDLTGPSGGTDTQYF
TGTGCCACCAGTGATTTGACAGGCCCTAGCGGGGGCACAGATACGCAGTATTTT
>NA|TRBJ1-4|NA|TRBV5-1
CASHPGQNQATNEKLFF
TGCGCCAGTCATCCGGGTCAGAACCAAGCAACTAATGAAAAACTGTTTTTT
>TRBD2|TRBJ2-7|NA|TRBV7-2
CASRSVAGVEEQYF
TGTGCCAGCAGATCGGTAGCGGGAGTTGAGGAGCAGTACTTC
>TRBD2|TRBJ2-7|many|TRBV6-6
CASTPGTSASYEQYF
TGTGCCAGCACCCCTGGGACTAGCGCTTCCTACGAGCAGTACTTC
>TRBD1|TRBJ1-2|few|TRBV27
CASTRRTGGNYGYTF
TGTGCCAGCACCCGCCGGACAGGGGGCAACTATGGCTACACCTTC
>NA|TRBJ2-1|NA|TRBV4-2
CASSHTGQSPYNEQFF
TGTGCCAGCAGCCATACAGGACAGTCTCCCTACAATGAGCAGTTCTTC
>NA|TRBJ2-7|NA|TRBV18
CASSLGAFSYEQYF
TGTGCCAGCTCACTTGGGGCCTTCTCCTACGAGCAGTACTTC
>TRBD2|TRBJ2-7|once|TRBV7-2
CASSPAPGTSGTQQYF
TGTGCCAGCAGCCCCGCCCCCGGGACTAGCGGGACCCAGCAGTACTTC
>TRBD2|TRBJ2-2|NA|TRBV7-2
CASSFNSGANTGELFF
TGTGCCAGCAGCTTCAATAGCGGGGCAAACACCGGGGAGCTGTTTTTT
>NA|TRBJ2-4|once|TRBV7-6
CASRGKRGMPAAERGGKNIQYF
TGTGCCAGCAGAGGGAAGAGGGGGATGCCAGCAGCTGAGAGAGGAGGCAAAAACATTCAGTACTTC
>NA|TRBJ1-2|NA|TRBV5-5
CASSLSSRANYGYTF
TGTGCCAGCAGCTTGTCATCCAGGGCTAACTATGGCTACACCTTC
>NA|TRBJ2-1|NA|TRBV5-4
CASTHGTLGLYNEQFF
TGTGCCAGCACCCATGGGACTCTGGGATTATACAATGAGCAGTTCTTC
>TRBD1|TRBJ2-2|NA|TRBV28
CASSSPGQGTGELFF
TGTGCCAGCAGTTCGCCGGGACAGGGGACCGGGGAGCTGTTTTTT
>NA|TRBJ2-5|NA|TRBV5-1
CASSLAYSSGTQYF
TGCGCCAGCAGCTTGGCCTATAGTAGTGGGACCCAGTACTTC
>TRBD1|TRBJ1-4|NA|TRBV19
CASSTSGTDNEKLFF
TGTGCCAGTAGTACCTCTGGGACAGACAACGAAAAACTGTTTTTT
>NA|TRBJ2-2|once|TRBV6-8
CASSYRDTYTGELFF
TGTGCCAGCAGTTACCGGGACACATACACCGGGGAGCTGTTTTTT
>NA|TRBJ1-5|NA|TRBV21-1
CASTSQPQHF
TGTGCCAGCACATCTCAGCCCCAGCATTTT
>NA|TRBJ2-3|once|TRBV5-1
CASSPLGQIMDSTQYF
TGCGCCAGCAGCCCCCTCGGACAGATAATGGATTCTACGCAGTATTTT
>NA|TRBJ1-1|NA|TRBV30
CAWRGNRAEAFF
TGTGCCTGGAGGGGGAACAGGGCCGAAGCTTTCTTT
>TRBD2|TRBJ2-1|NA|TRBV10-1
CASSVDSGNSYNEQFF
TGCGCCAGCAGTGTGGATAGCGGGAACTCCTACAATGAGCAGTTCTTC
>NA|TRBJ2-5|once|TRBV7-7
CASSLAPRGKTQYF
TGTGCTAGCAGCTTAGCGCCGAGGGGGAAGACCCAGTACTTC
>NA|TRBJ1-1|NA|TRBV15
CATSAGSLNTEAFF
TGTGCCACCAGCGCCGGGTCCCTGAACACTGAAGCTTTCTTT
>TRBD1|TRBJ1-4|NA|TRBV18
CASSPPTGYREKLFF
TGTGCCAGCTCACCGCCGACAGGGTATCGGGAAAAACTGTTTTTT